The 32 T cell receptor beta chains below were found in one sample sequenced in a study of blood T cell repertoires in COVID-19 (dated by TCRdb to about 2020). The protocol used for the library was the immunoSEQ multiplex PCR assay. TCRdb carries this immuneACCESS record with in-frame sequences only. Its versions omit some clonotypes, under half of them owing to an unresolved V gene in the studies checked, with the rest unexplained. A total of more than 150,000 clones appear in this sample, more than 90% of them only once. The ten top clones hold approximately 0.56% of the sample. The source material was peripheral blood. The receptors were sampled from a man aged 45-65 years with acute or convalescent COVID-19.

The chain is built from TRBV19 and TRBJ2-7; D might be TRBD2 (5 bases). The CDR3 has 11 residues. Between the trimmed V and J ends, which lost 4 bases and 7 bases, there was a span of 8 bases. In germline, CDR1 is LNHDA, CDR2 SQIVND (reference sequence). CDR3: CASSTPGEQYF. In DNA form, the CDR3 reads TGTGCCAGTAGTACCCCGGGGGAGCAGTACTTC.

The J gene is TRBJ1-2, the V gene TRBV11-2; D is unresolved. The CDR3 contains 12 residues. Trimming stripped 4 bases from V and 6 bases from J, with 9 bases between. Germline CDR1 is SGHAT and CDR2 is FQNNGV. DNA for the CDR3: TGTGCCAGCAGCTCAGATGAGGATGGCTACACCTTC. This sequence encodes CASSSDEDGYTF.

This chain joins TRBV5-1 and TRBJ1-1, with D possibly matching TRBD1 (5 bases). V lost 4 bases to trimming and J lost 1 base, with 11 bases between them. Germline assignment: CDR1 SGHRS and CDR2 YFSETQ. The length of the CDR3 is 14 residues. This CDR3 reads CASSPRDSNTEAFF. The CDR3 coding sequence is TGCGCCAGCAGCCCCCGGGACTCGAACACTGAAGCTTTCTTT.

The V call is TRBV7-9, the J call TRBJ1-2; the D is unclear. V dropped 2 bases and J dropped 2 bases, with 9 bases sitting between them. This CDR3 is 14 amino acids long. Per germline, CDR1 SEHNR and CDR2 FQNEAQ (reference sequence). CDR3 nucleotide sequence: TGTGCCAGCAGCTTAAGCTCGGGAAACTATGGCTACACCTTC. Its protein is CASSLSSGNYGYTF.

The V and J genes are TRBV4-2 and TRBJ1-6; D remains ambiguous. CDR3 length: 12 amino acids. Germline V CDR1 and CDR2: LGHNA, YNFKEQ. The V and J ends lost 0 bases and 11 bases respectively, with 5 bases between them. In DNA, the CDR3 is TGTGCCAGCAGCCAAGATTCTGCACCCCTCCACTTT. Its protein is CASSQDSAPLHF.

CDR3 DNA sequence: TGTGCCAGCAGGGGTCAGGGGGCGTATGGAAACACCATATATTTT. Its translation is CASRGQGAYGNTIYF. This chain links TRBV27 with TRBJ1-3; 8 bases line up with TRBD1. Germline values: CDR1 MNHEY, CDR2 SMNVEV (reference sequence). J lost 3 bases, V lost 6 bases, and 7 bases had no gene match. CDR3 length equals 15 residues.

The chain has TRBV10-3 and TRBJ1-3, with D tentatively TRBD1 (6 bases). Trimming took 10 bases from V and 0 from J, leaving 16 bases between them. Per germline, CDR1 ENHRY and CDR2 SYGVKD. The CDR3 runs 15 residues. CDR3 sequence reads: CATNRGGSSGNTIYF. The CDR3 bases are TGTGCCACCAACCGAGGGGGTTCCTCTGGAAACACCATATATTTT.

The CDR3 nucleotides read TGTGCCAGTAATAACGGGGGGAACACCGGGGAGCTGTTTTTT. This encodes CASNNGGNTGELFF. V usage is TRBV19 and J usage is TRBJ2-2, with D possibly matching TRBD2 (6 bases). The germline V gene encodes CDR1 LNHDA and CDR2 SQIVND (reference sequence). The CDR3 contains 14 residues. Trimming removed 7 bases at V and 1 base at J, with 10 bases between.

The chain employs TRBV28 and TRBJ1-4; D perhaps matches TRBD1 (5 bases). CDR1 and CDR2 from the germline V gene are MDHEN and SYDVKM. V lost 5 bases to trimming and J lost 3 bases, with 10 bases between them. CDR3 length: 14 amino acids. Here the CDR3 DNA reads TGTGCCAGCAGTCCGACAGCGCCTAATGAAAAACTGTTTTTT. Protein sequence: CASSPTAPNEKLFF.

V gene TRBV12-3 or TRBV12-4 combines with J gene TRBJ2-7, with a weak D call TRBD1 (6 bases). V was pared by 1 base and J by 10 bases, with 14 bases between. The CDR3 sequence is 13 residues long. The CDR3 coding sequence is TGTGCCAGCAGTTTAGAGGTGGGGGCGGTTCAGTACGTC. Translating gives CASSLEVGAVQYV.

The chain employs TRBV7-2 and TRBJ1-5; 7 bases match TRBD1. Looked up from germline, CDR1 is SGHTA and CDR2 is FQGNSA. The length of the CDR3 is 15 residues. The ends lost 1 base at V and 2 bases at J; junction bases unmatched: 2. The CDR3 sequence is CASSLGDRGNQPQHF. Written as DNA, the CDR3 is TGTGCCAGCAGCTTAGGGGACAGAGGCAATCAGCCCCAGCATTTT.

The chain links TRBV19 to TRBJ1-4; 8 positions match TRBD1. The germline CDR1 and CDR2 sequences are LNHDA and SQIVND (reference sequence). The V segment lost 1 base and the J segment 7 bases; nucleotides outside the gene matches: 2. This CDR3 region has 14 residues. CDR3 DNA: TGTGCCAGTAGTATAGGTGACAGGGGTGAAAAACTGTTTTTT. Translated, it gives CASSIGDRGEKLFF.

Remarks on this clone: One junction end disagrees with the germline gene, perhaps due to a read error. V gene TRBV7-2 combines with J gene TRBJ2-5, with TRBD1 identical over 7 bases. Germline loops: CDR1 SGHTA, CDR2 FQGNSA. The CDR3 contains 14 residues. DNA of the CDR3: TGTGCCAGCAGCTTAGGGACAGGCGCAGAGGGGGCGAACTTC. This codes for CASSLGTGAEGANF.

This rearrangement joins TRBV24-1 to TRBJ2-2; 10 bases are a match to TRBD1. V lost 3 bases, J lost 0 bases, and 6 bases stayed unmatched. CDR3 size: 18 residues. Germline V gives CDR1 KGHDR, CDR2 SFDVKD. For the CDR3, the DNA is TGTGCCACCAGTGATCCCGGGACAGGGGTTGCGAACACCGGGGAGCTGTTTTTT. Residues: CATSDPGTGVANTGELFF.

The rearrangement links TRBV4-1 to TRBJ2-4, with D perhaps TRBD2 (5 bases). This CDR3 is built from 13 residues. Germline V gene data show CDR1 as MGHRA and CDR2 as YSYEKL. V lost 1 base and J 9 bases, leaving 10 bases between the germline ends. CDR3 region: CASSQGARGIQYF. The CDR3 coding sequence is TGCGCCAGCAGCCAAGGGGCCCGGGGCATTCAGTACTTC.

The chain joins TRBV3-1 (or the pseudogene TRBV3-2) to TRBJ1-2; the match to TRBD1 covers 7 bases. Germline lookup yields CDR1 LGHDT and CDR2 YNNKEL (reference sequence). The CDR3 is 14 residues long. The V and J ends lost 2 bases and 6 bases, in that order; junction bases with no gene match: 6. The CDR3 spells CASSQSRTGNGYTF. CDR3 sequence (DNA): TGTGCCAGCAGCCAATCCAGGACAGGAAATGGCTACACCTTC.

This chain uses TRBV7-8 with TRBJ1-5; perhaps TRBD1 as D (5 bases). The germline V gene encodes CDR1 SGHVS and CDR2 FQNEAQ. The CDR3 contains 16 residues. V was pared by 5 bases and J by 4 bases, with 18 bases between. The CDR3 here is CASSTVPQGGNQPQHF. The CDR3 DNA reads TGTGCCAGCAGCACGGTCCCGCAGGGAGGAAATCAGCCCCAGCATTTT. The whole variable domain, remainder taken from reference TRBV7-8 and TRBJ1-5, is GAGVSQSPRYKVAKRGQDVALRCDPISGHVSLFWYQQALGQGPEFLTYFQNEAQLDKSGLPSDRFFAERPEGSVSTLKIQRTQQEDSAVYLCASSTVPQGGNQPQHFGDGTRLSIL.

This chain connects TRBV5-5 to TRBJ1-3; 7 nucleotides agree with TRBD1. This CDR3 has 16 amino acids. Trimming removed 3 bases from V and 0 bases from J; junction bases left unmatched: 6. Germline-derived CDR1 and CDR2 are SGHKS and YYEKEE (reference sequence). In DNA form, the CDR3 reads TGTGCCAGCAGCTGGCCCCCAGGGGGCTCTGGAAACACCATATATTTT. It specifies CASSWPPGGSGNTIYF.

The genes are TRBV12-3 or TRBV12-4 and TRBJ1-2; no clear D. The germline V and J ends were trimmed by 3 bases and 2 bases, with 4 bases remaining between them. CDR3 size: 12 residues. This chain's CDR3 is CASSFMNYGYTF. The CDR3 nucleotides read TGTGCCAGCAGTTTTATGAACTATGGCTACACCTTC.

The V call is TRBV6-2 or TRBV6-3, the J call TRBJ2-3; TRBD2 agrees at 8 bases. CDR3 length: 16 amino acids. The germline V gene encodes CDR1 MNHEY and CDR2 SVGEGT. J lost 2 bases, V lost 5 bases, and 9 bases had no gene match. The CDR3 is CASSGIRGGNTDTQYF. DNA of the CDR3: TGTGCCAGCAGTGGCATCCGGGGGGGCAACACAGATACGCAGTATTTT.

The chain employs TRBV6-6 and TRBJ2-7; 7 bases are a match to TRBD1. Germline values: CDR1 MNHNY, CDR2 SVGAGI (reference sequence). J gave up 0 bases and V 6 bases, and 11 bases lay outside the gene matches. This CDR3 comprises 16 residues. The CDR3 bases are TGTGCCAGCAGCCCCACAGGGGCCTACAGCTCCTACGAGCAGTACTTC. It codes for CASSPTGAYSSYEQYF.

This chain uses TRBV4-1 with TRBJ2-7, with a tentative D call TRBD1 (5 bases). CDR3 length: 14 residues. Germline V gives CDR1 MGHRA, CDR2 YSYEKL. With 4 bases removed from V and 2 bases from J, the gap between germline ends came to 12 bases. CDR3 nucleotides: TGCGCCAGCAGCCCCGCCCCAGGGACCTACGAGCAGTACGTC. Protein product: CASSPAPGTYEQYV.

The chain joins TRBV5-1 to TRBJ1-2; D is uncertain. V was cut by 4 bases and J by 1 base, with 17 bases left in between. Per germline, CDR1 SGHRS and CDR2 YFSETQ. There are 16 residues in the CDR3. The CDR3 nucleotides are TGCGCCAGCAGCCGGACCTCGGGAAACCATAACTATGGCTACACCTTC. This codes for CASSRTSGNHNYGYTF.

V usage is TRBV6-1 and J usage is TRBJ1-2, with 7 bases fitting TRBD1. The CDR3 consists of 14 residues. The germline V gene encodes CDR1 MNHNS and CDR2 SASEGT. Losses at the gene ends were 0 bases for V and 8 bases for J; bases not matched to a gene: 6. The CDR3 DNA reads TGTGCCAGCAGTGAAGCTCTGACAGGGTTGGGCTACACCTTC. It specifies CASSEALTGLGYTF.

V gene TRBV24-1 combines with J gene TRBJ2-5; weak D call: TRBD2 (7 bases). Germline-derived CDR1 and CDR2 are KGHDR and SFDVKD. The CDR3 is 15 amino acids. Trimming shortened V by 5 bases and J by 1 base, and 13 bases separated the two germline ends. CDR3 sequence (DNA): TGTGCCACCAGTGGACGGGGGGCCTCCCAAGAGACCCAGTACTTC. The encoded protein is CATSGRGASQETQYF.

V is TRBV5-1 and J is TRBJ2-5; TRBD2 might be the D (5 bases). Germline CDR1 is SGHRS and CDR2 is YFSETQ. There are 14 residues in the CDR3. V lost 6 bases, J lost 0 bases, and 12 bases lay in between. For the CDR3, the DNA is TGCGCCAGCACCGCCGGGAACCACCAAGAGACCCAGTACTTC. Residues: CASTAGNHQETQYF. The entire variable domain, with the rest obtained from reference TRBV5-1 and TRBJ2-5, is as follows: KAGVTQTPRYLIKTRGQQVTLSCSPISGHRSVSWYQQTPGQGLQFLFEYFSETQRNKGNFPGRFSGRQFSNSRSEMNVSTLELGDSALYLCASTAGNHQETQYFGPGTRLLVL.

Here the CDR3 DNA reads TGTGCCAGCAGCCGCGGACAGGGGGCGACTGGCTACACCTTC. It specifies CASSRGQGATGYTF. The chain is built from TRBV14 and TRBJ1-2, with TRBD1 matching over 11 bases. V gave up 4 bases and J gave up 7 bases; unmatched junction bases: 5. The CDR3 is made up of 14 amino acids. Germline CDR1 and CDR2: SGHDN and FVKESK.

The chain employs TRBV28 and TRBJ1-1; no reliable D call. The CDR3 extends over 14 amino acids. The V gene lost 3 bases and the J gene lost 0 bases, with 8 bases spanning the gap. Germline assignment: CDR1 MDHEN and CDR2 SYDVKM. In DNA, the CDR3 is TGTGCCAGCAGTTTTTCCGGAGTGAACACTGAAGCTTTCTTT. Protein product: CASSFSGVNTEAFF.

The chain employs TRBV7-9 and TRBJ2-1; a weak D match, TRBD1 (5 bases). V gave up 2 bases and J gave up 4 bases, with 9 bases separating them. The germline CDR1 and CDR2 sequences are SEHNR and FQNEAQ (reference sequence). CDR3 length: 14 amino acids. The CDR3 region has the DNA TGTGCCAGCAGCTTAACAGGATTATACAATGAGCAGTTCTTC. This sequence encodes CASSLTGLYNEQFF.

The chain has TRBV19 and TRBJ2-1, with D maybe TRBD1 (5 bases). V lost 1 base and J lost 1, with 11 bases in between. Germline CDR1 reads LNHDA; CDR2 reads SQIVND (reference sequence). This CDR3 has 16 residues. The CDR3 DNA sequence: TGTGCCAGTAGTATAGGGGCAGGGTTTTCCTACAATGAGCAGTTCTTC. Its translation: CASSIGAGFSYNEQFF.

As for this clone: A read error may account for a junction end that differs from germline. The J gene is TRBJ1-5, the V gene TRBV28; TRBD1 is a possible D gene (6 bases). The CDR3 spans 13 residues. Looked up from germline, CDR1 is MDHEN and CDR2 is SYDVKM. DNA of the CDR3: TGTGCCAGCAGTTCGACAGGCAAACAGCCCCAGCATTTT. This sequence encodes CASSSTGKQPQHF. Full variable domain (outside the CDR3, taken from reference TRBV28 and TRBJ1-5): DVKVTQSSRYLVKRTGEKVFLECVQDMDHENMFWYRQDPGLGLRLIYFSYDVKMKEKGDIPEGYSVSREKKERFSLILESASTNQTSMYLCASSSTGKQPQHFGDGTRLSIL.

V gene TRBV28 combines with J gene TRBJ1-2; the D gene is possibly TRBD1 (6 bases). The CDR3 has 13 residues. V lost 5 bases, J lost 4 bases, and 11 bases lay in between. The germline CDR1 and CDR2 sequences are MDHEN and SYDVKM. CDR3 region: CASSNRDVYGYTF. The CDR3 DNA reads TGTGCCAGCAGTAACAGGGACGTCTATGGCTACACCTTC.